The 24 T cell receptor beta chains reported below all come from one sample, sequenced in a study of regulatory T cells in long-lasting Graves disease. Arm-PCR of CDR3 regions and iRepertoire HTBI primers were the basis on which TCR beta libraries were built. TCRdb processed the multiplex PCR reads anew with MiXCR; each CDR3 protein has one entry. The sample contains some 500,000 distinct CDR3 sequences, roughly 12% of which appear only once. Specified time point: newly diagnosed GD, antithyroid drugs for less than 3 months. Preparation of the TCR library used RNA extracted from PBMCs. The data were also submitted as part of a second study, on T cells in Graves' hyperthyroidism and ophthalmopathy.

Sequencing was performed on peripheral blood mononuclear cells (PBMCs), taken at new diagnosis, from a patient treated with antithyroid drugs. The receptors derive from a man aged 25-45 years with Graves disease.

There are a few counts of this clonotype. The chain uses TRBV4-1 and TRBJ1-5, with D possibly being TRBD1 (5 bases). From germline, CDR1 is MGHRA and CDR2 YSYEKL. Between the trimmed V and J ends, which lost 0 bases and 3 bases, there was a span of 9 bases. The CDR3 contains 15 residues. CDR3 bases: TGCGCCAGCAGCCAAGAAGGGGAGAACAATCAGCCCCAGCATTTT. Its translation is CASSQEGENNQPQHF.

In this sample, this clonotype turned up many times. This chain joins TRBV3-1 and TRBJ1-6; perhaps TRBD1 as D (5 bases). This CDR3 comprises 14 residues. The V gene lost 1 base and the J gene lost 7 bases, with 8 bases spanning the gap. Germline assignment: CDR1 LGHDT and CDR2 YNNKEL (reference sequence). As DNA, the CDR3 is TGTGCCAGCAGCCAAGGAGGGACCAATTCACCCCTCCACTTT. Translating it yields CASSQGGTNSPLHF.

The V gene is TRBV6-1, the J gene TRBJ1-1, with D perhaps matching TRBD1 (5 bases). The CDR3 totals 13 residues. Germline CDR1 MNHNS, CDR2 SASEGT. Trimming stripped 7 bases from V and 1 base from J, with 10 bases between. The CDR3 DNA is TGTGCCAGCATCCCCGACAGGAACACTGAAGCTTTCTTT. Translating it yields CASIPDRNTEAFF.

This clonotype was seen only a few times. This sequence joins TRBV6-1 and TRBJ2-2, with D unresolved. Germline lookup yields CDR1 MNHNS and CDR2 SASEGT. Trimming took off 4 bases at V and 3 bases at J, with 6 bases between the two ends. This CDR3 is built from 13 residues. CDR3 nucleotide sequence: TGTGCCAGCAGTGCCGTTTACACCGGGGAGCTGTTTTTT. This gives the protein CASSAVYTGELFF.

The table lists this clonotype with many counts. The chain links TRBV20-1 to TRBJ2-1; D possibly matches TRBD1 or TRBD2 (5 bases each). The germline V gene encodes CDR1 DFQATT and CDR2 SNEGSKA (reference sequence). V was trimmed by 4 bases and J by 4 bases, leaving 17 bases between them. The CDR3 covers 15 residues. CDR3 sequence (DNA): TGCAGTGCTATAGATGGGACCCCCGGTTACAATGAGCAGTTCTTC. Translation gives CSAIDGTPGYNEQFF.

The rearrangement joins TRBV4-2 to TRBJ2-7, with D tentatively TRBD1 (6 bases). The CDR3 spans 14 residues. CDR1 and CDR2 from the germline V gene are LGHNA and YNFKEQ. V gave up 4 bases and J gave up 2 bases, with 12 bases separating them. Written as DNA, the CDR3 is TGTGCCAGCAGCCCCGAAGGGGGAGCCTACGAGCAGTACTTC. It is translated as CASSPEGGAYEQYF.

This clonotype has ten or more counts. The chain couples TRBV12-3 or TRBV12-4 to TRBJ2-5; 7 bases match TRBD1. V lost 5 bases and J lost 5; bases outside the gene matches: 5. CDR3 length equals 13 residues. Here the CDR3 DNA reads TGTGCCAGCAGTGACGACAGGGCGGAGACCCAGTACTTC. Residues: CASSDDRAETQYF.

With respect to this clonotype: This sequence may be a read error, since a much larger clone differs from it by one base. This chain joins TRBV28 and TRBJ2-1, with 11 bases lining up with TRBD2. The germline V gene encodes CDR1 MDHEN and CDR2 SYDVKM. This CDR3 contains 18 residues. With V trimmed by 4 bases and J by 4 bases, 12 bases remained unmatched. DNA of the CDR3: TGTGCCAGCAGTTCCTATACCGGGACTAGCGGAGCATACAATGAGCAGTTCTTC. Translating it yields CASSSYTGTSGAYNEQFF.

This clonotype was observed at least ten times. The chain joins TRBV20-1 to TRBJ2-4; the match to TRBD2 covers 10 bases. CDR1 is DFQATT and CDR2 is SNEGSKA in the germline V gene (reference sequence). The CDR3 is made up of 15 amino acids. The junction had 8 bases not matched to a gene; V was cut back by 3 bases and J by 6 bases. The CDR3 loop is CSASPRLAGANIQYF. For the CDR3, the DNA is TGCAGTGCTAGTCCAAGACTAGCGGGCGCAAACATTCAGTACTTC.

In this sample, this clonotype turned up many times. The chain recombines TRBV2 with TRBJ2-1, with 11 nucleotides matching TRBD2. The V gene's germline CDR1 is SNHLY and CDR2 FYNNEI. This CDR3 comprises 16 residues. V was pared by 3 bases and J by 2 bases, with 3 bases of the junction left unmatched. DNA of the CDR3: TGTGCCAGCAGTGAGATAGCGGGAGGGGCCTACAATGAGCAGTTCTTC. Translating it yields CASSEIAGGAYNEQFF.

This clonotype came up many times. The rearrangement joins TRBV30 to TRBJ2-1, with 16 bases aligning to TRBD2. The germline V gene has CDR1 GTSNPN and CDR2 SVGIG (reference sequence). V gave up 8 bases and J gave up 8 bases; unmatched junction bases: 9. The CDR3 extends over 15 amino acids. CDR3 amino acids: CARGLAGGLGYEQFF. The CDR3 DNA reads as TGTGCCCGGGGACTAGCGGGAGGGCTTGGATATGAGCAGTTCTTC.

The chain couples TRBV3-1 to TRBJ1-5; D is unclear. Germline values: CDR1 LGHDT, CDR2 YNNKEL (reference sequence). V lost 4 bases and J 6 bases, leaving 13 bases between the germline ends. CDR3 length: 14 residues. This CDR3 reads CASSPSLRGQPQHF. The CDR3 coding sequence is TGTGCCAGCAGCCCATCCCTAAGAGGTCAGCCCCAGCATTTT.

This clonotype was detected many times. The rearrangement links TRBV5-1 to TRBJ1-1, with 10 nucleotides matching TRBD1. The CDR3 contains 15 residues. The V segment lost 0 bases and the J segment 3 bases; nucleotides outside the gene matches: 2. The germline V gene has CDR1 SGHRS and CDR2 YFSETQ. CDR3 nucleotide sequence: TGCGCCAGCAGCTTGGGGGACAGGGGCCACACTGAAGCTTTCTTT. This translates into CASSLGDRGHTEAFF.

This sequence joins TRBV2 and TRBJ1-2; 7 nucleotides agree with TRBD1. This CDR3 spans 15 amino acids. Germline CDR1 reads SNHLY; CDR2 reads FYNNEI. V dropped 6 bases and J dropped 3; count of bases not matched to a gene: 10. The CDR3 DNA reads TGTGCCAGCAGCCTCACAACCGGGACAGACTATGGCTACACCTTC. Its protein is CASSLTTGTDYGYTF.

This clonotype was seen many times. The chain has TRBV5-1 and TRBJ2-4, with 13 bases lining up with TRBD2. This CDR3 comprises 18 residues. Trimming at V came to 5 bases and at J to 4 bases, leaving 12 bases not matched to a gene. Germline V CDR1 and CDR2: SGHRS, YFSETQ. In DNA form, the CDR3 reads TGCGCCAGCAGTCCCGGACTAGCGGGAGAATGGGGTAAAAACATTCAGTACTTC. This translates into CASSPGLAGEWGKNIQYF. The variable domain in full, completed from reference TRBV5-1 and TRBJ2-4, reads KAGVTQTPRYLIKTRGQQVTLSCSPISGHRSVSWYQQTPGQGLQFLFEYFSETQRNKGNFPGRFSGRQFSNSRSEMNVSTLELGDSALYLCASSPGLAGEWGKNIQYFGAGTRLSVL.

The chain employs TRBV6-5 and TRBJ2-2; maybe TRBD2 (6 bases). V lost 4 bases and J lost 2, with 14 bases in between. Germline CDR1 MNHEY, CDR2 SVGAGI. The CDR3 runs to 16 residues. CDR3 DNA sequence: TGTGCCAGCAGTTGTGAGTGCGGGACCAACACCGGGGAGCTGTTTTTT. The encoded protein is CASSCECGTNTGELFF.

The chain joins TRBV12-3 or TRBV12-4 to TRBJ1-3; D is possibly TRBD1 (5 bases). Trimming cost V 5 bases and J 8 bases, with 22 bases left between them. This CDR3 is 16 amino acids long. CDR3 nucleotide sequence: TGTGCCAGCAGTCCACATGTACGGGGGTATGTTGACACCATATATTTT. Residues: CASSPHVRGYVDTIYF.

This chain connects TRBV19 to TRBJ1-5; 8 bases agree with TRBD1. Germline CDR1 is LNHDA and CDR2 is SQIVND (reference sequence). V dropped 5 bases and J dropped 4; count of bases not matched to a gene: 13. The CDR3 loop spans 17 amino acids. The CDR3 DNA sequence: TGTGCCAGTAGTCCCAGGACAGGGTGGAGTGGAAATCAGCCCCAGCATTTT. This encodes CASSPRTGWSGNQPQHF.

CDR3 protein: CSVLLGENGYTF. In DNA form, the CDR3 reads TGCAGCGTTTTGCTTGGCGAGAATGGCTACACCTTC. The V call is TRBV29-1, the J call TRBJ1-2; D call uncertain. This CDR3 spans 12 amino acids. With 5 bases removed from V and 6 bases from J, the gap between germline ends came to 13 bases. Germline-derived CDR1 and CDR2 are SQVTM and ANQGSEA.

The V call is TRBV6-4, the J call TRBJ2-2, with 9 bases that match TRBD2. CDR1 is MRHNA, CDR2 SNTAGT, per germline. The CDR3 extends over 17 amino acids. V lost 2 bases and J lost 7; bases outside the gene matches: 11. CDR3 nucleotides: TGTGCCAGCAGTGACATGGTGATAGCGGGAGCGATCGGGGAGCTGTTTTTT. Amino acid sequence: CASSDMVIAGAIGELFF.

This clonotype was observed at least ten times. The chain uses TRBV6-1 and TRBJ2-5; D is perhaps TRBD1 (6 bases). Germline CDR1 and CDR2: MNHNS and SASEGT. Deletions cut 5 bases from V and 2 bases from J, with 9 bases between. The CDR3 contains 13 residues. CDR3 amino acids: CASSRQEQETQYF. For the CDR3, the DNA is TGTGCCAGCAGTAGACAGGAACAAGAGACCCAGTACTTC.

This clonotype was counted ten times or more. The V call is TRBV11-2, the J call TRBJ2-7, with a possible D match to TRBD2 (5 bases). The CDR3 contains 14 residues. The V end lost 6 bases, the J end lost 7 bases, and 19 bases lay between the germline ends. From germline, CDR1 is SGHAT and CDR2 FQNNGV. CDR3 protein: CASRSVSGLVEQYF. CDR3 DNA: TGTGCCAGCAGGAGCGTGTCAGGACTGGTAGAGCAGTACTTC.

The CDR3: CASSLGAQNYGYTF. Here the CDR3 DNA reads TGTGCCAGCAGCTTAGGGGCGCAGAACTATGGCTACACCTTC. The chain employs TRBV7-2 and TRBJ1-2; D not resolved. Germline CDR1 and CDR2: SGHTA and FQGNSA. The V end lost 1 base, the J end lost 2 bases, and 8 bases lay between the germline ends. The CDR3 has 14 residues.

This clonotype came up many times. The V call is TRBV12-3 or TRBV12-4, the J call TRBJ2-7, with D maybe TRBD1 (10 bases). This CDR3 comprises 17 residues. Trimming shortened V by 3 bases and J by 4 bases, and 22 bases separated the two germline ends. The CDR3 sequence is CASSLGTGAAGGYEQYF. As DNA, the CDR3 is TGTGCCAGCAGTTTGGGGACAGGGGCCGCGGGAGGGTACGAGCAGTACTTC.